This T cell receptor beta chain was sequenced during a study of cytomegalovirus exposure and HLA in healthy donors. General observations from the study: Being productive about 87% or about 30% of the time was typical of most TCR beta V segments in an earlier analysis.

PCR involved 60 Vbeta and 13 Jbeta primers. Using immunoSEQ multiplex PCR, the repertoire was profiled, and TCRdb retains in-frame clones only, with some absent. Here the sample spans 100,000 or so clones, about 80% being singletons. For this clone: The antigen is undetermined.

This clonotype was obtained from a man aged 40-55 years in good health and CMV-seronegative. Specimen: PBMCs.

CDR3 sequence (DNA): TGCAGCGTTGTCCCCTTCTCGGGGACTGAAGCTTTCTTT. Translation: CSVVPFSGTEAFF. The chain employs TRBV29-1 and TRBJ1-1; no reliable D call. This CDR3 contains 13 residues. The V gene's germline CDR1 is SQVTM and CDR2 ANQGSEA. V was clipped by 4 bases and J by 5 bases, with 14 bases between them. Supplemented by reference TRBV29-1 and TRBJ1-1, the full variable domain reads SAVISQKPSRDICQRGTSLTIQCQVDSQVTMMFWYRQQPGQSLTLIATANQGSEATYESGFVIDKFPISRPNLTFSTLTVSNMSPEDSSIYLCSVVPFSGTEAFFGQGTRLTVV.